This TCR beta chain appears in the sequencing data of a study of OX40 agonist ivuxolimab in advanced cancers. Study-wide findings and caveats: Averaging showed that CD8+ T cells had more expanded clones than CD4+ did. Clonal expansion among partial responders at 0.1-3.0 mg/kg ranked near the lowest.

Sequencing was performed with immunoSEQ multiplex PCR; in TCRdb, only in-frame clones are kept and a portion is missing. The sample lists over 30,000 clones, about 81% occurring once. As for this clone: The antigen remains undetermined.

The CDR3 runs 16 residues. Germline V gives CDR1 SGHVS, CDR2 FQNEAQ. The V gene end was trimmed by 5 bases and the J gene end by 6 bases; junction bases not matched to a gene: 10. The chain couples TRBV7-8 to TRBJ1-4; 9 bases line up with TRBD1. The material sequenced was CD4+ or CD8+ T cells sorted from blood, taken in a trial of the OX40 agonist ivuxolimab. The clonotype originates from an adult with an advanced solid tumor such as melanoma, head and neck, liver or kidney cancer. CDR3 sequence reads: CASSREPGQGDEKLFF. The CDR3 bases are TGTGCCAGCAGCAGAGAACCGGGACAGGGAGATGAAAAACTGTTTTTT.